These 9 T cell receptor beta chains were all obtained from the same sample, sequenced in a study of T cells in Graves' hyperthyroidism and ophthalmopathy. Regions amplified from RNA transcripts were the TCR beta CDR3 regions. HTBI primers were used for first-round RT-PCR of the TCR CDR3. TCRdb analysed the multiplex PCR reads with MiXCR anew, one entry per CDR3 protein. The sample gives under 40,000 distinct CDR3 sequences, 50% to 55% of which show up once; around a sixth is in the top ten. Input material: blood. These receptor sequences come from a man aged 40-50 years with Graves' ophthalmopathy.

This chain uses TRBV30 with TRBJ2-7; D possibly corresponds to TRBD1 (6 bases). The CDR3 consists of 15 residues. V was trimmed by 3 bases and J by 2 bases, leaving 17 bases between them. Germline V gene data show CDR1 as GTSNPN and CDR2 as SVGIG (reference sequence). The CDR3 protein is CAWRNRVKDAYEQYF. Here the CDR3 DNA reads TGTGCCTGGAGGAACAGGGTAAAGGACGCCTACGAGCAGTACTTC.

This clonotype was found many times. V usage is TRBV5-4 and J usage is TRBJ2-6; D perhaps matches TRBD2 (5 bases). The ends were cut back, 0 bases at V and 0 bases at J, with 10 bases in the middle. The CDR3 length is 17 residues. Germline CDR1 and CDR2: SGHNT and YYREEE (reference sequence). The CDR3 DNA reads TGTGCCAGCAGCTTGGAGGAAGGGAGCTCTGGGGCCAACGTCCTGACTTTC. It specifies CASSLEEGSSGANVLTF. Looking up the rest from reference TRBV5-4 and TRBJ2-6 gives the full variable domain: ETGVTQSPTHLIKTRGQQVTLRCSSQSGHNTVSWYQQALGQGPQFIFQYYREEENGRGNFPPRFSGLQFPNYSSELNVNALELDDSALYLCASSLEEGSSGANVLTFGAGSRLTVL.

Ten or more counts support this clonotype. CDR3 bases: TGTGCCAGCAGTTTTAGCCTAGCGGGAGTAAATGAGCAGTTCTTC. Residues: CASSFSLAGVNEQFF. The chain combines TRBV12-3 or TRBV12-4 with TRBJ2-1; 10 bases agree with TRBD2. The CDR3 is 15 amino acids. V trimming: 3 bases; J trimming: 7 bases; junction bases outside the gene matches: 6.

In nucleotides, the CDR3 is TGTGCCAGCAGAGGCGTCAGCTCCCAGCATTTT. Translation: CASRGVSSQHF. This chain uses TRBV6-1 with TRBJ1-5, with D unresolved. The ends were cut back, 6 bases at V and 11 bases at J, with 11 bases in the middle. The length of the CDR3 is 11 residues. The germline gives CDR1 MNHNS, CDR2 SASEGT.

The rearrangement links TRBV7-2 to TRBJ1-3; D is ambiguous. The CDR3 extends over 13 amino acids. Germline CDR1 is SGHTA and CDR2 is FQGNSA. V lost 5 bases and J lost 7, with 12 bases in between. CDR3 nucleotides: TGTGCCAGCAGCCGCCGCGTAGATAACACCATATATTTT. Translation: CASSRRVDNTIYF.

This clonotype occurred many times. This chain connects TRBV19 to TRBJ2-1; 7 nucleotides agree with TRBD2. CDR1 and CDR2 (germline): LNHDA, SQIVND (reference sequence). V lost 5 bases to trimming and J lost 4 bases; unmatched junction nucleotides: 5. This CDR3 is built from 14 residues. CDR3 sequence: CASSARGVYNEQFF. The CDR3 DNA reads TGTGCCAGTAGTGCCCGGGGGGTGTACAATGAGCAGTTCTTC. Based on the CDR3 plus reference TRBV19 and TRBJ2-1, the full variable domain is DGGITQSPKYLFRKEGQNVTLSCEQNLNHDAMYWYRQDPGQGLRLIYYSQIVNDFQKGDIAEGYSVSREKKESFPLTVTSAQKNPTAFYLCASSARGVYNEQFFGPGTRLTVL.

The chain combines TRBV5-1 with TRBJ2-3; D remains unclear. Per the germline V gene, CDR1 is SGHRS and CDR2 is YFSETQ. This CDR3 region has 14 residues. Trimming pared 0 bases from V and 6 bases from J, leaving 11 bases between. CDR3 nucleotides: TGCGCCAGCAGCTTGGCCATCCTCAGGGATACGCAGTATTTT. The encoded protein is CASSLAILRDTQYF. Full variable domain (rest looked up from reference TRBV5-1 and TRBJ2-3): KAGVTQTPRYLIKTRGQQVTLSCSPISGHRSVSWYQQTPGQGLQFLFEYFSETQRNKGNFPGRFSGRQFSNSRSEMNVSTLELGDSALYLCASSLAILRDTQYFGPGTRLTVL.

The rearrangement joins TRBV4-1 to TRBJ1-1; 10 positions match TRBD1. In germline, CDR1 is MGHRA, CDR2 YSYEKL. The CDR3 runs 15 residues. V gave up 4 bases and J gave up 6 bases; unmatched junction bases: 8. The DNA for the CDR3 is TGCGCCAGCAGCCTTCCTCCGGGGACAGGGGCTGAAGCTTTCTTT. This encodes CASSLPPGTGAEAFF.

In its sample, this clonotype was seen many times. J is TRBJ2-7 and V is TRBV20-1; 7 nucleotides line up with TRBD2. V dropped 6 bases and J dropped 1; count of bases not matched to a gene: 18. Per the germline V gene, CDR1 is DFQATT and CDR2 is SNEGSKA (reference sequence). The CDR3 sequence is 17 residues long. The CDR3 region has the DNA TGCAGTGCCAGGGACCCACCCCTTGGCGGGAGTTCCTACGAGCAGTACTTC. Translation gives CSARDPPLGGSSYEQYF.